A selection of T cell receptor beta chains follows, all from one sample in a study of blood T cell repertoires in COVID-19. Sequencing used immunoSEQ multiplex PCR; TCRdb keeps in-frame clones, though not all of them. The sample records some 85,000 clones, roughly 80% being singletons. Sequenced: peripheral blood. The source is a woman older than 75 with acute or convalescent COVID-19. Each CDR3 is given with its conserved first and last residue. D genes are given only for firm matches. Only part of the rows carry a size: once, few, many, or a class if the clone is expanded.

CASSLVGVGYGYTF TGTGCCAGCAGCTTAGTCGGGGTCGGGTATGGCTACACCTTC TRBJ1-2 TRBV7-6 - few
CASSPPGQGAPYEQYF TGTGCCAGCAGCCCACCGGGACAGGGGGCCCCCTACGAGCAGTACTTC TRBJ2-7 TRBV3-1/TRBV3-2 TRBD1 -
CASTRTVSNTGELFF TGTGCCAGCACCCGGACAGTTTCGAACACCGGGGAGCTGTTTTTT TRBJ2-2 TRBV25-1 - -
CASSTSGGGNQPQHF TGTGCCAGTAGTACCTCCGGGGGAGGGAATCAGCCCCAGCATTTT TRBJ1-5 TRBV19 - -
CASSQDRGWYQETQYF TGTGCCAGCAGCCAAGATCGGGGGTGGTACCAAGAGACCCAGTACTTC TRBJ2-5 TRBV14 - -
CASSVDTNTEAFF TGTGCCAGCAGCGTAGACACGAACACTGAAGCTTTCTTT TRBJ1-1 TRBV9 - -
CASGDTGDEKLFF TGTGCCAGCGGCGATACAGGGGATGAAAAACTGTTTTTT TRBJ1-4 TRBV6-5 TRBD1 -
CASSPSQEVDTQYF TGTGCCAGCAGCCCTAGCCAAGAGGTCGATACGCAGTATTTT TRBJ2-3 TRBV3-1/TRBV3-2 - -
CASSTGRQETQYF TGTGCCAGCAGCACAGGTCGCCAAGAGACCCAGTACTTC TRBJ2-5 TRBV11-2 - -
CASGLANQPQHF TGTGCTAGTGGTTTGGCGAATCAGCCCCAGCATTTT TRBJ1-5 TRBV12-5 - -
CASSQVSASGQETQYF TGTGCCAGCAGCCAAGTTTCGGCTAGCGGACAAGAGACCCAGTACTTC TRBJ2-5 TRBV4-2 TRBD2 -
CASSPPGGGATDTQYF TGTGCCAGCAGCCCACCGGGTGGAGGGGCCACAGATACGCAGTATTTT TRBJ2-3 TRBV7-2 - -
CASSLVTGSSYNEQFF TGCGCCAGCAGCTTGGTGACCGGGAGCTCCTACAATGAGCAGTTCTTC TRBJ2-1 TRBV5-1 - -
CASRSMGHSYEQYF TGTGCCAGCAGGTCCATGGGCCACTCCTACGAGCAGTACTTC TRBJ2-7 TRBV5-4 - -
CASSFTGSPNYGYTF TGTGCCAGCAGCTTCACAGGGTCCCCTAACTATGGCTACACCTTC TRBJ1-2 TRBV7-9 - -
CSVGTGGSLSYNEQFF TGCAGCGTTGGGACAGGGGGCTCTCTCTCCTACAATGAGCAGTTCTTC TRBJ2-1 TRBV29-1 TRBD1 few
CASSKPGLQSYNEQFF TGTGCCAGTAGCAAACCGGGACTACAAAGCTACAATGAGCAGTTCTTC TRBJ2-1 TRBV19 TRBD2 few
CASSVSVTGNTEAFF TGTGCCAGCAGCGTGTCAGTAACAGGGAACACTGAAGCTTTCTTT TRBJ1-1 TRBV9 - few
CASSLGGLATSTDTQYF TGTGCCAGCAGCTTAGGGGGACTAGCGACGAGCACAGATACGCAGTATTTT TRBJ2-3 TRBV7-3 TRBD2 few
CASSYRGAGGSYEQYF TGTGCCAGCAGTTACCGGGGGGCGGGAGGGTCCTACGAGCAGTACTTC TRBJ2-7 TRBV28 TRBD2 -
CASRSRGTITYEQYF TGTGCCAGCCGGTCGCGGGGGACGATTACCTACGAGCAGTACTTC TRBJ2-7 TRBV6-5 TRBD2 -
CASRTSGSSYEQYF TGTGCCAGCCGGACTAGCGGGAGCTCCTACGAGCAGTACTTC TRBJ2-7 TRBV6-5 TRBD2 -
CAIPIEVVSYEQYF TGCGCCATCCCTATAGAAGTAGTGTCCTACGAGCAGTACTTC TRBJ2-7 TRBV23-1 - -
CASSILRQGSNTEAFF TGTGCCAGTAGTATCCTTCGACAGGGGTCGAACACTGAAGCTTTCTTT TRBJ1-1 TRBV19 TRBD1 once
CASSPQTSGRGSTDTQYF TGTGCCAGTAGTCCGCAGACTAGCGGGAGAGGGAGCACAGATACGCAGTATTTT TRBJ2-3 TRBV19 TRBD2 -
CSVGEGRTQHF TGCAGCGTTGGTGAGGGGAGGACCCAGCATTTT TRBJ1-5 TRBV29-1 - -
CASSETQGAGGYTF TGTGCCAGCAGTGAGACTCAGGGGGCGGGTGGCTACACCTTC TRBJ1-2 TRBV2 TRBD1 -